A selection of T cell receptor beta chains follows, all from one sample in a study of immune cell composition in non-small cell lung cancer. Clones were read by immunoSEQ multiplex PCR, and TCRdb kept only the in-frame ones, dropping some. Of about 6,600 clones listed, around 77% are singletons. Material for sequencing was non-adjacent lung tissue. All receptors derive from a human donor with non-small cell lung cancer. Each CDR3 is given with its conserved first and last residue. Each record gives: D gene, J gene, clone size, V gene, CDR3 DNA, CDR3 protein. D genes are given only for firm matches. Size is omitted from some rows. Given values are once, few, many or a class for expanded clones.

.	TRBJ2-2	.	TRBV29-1	TGCAGCGTTCGCGGGGGCCAGAACACCGGGGAGCTGTTTTTT	CSVRGGQNTGELFF
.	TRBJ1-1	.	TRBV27	TGTGCCAGCAGTTTCCGAGACAGCTCCACTGAAGCTTTCTTT	CASSFRDSSTEAFF
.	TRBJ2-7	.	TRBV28	TGTGCCAGCAGTTTCACAGGGTTTCAGGCCTACGAGCAGTACTTC	CASSFTGFQAYEQYF
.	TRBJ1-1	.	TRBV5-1	TGCGCCAGCAGCTCCAGGGAGGGGACTGAAGCTTTCTTT	CASSSREGTEAFF
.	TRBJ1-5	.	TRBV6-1	TGTGCCAGCAGTGAAAGCGGGACGTATAGCAATCAGCCCCAGCATTTT	CASSESGTYSNQPQHF
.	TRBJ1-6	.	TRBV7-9	TGTGCCAGCAGCTTAGACAGTTATAATTCACCCCTCCACTTT	CASSLDSYNSPLHF
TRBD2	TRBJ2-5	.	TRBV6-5	TGTGCCAGCAGTTACTGGCTAGCGGGAGAGAGGGAGACCCAGTACTTC	CASSYWLAGERETQYF
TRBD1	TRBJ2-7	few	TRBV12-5	TGTGCTAGTGGTTGGACGGGACAGTCGGATTCCTACGAGCAGTACTTC	CASGWTGQSDSYEQYF
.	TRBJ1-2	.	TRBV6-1	TGTGCCAGCAGGAATCCGGGACTGACATATGGCTACACCTTC	CASRNPGLTYGYTF
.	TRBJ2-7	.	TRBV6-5	TGTGCCAGCAGTACCCGGACAGTGCGACCTACGGAGCAGTACTTC	CASSTRTVRPTEQYF
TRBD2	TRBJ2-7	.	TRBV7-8	TGTGCCAGCAGCTTACAGACTAGCGGGAGCTGGCGGGAGCAGTACTTC	CASSLQTSGSWREQYF
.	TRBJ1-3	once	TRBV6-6	TGTGCCAGCAGTTACGGAGGTGGAAACACCATATATTTT	CASSYGGGNTIYF
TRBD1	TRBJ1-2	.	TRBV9	TGTGCCAGCAGCGATCCCCCGGGACAGGGTGGTCTCTATGGCTACACCTTC	CASSDPPGQGGLYGYTF
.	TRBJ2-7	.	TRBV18	TGTGCCAGCTCACCATCCTCCGGGGATCCCTACGAGCAGTACTTC	CASSPSSGDPYEQYF
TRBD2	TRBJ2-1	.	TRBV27	TGTGCCAGCAGAGGGGCTAGCGGGAGGGCCACCTACAATGAGCAGTTCTTC	CASRGASGRATYNEQFF
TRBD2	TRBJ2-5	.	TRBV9	TGTGCCAGCAGCCCACCGGGACGGGGGGGAGAGACCCAGTACTTC	CASSPPGRGGETQYF
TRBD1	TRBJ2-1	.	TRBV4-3	TGCGCCAGCAGCCAAGCAGGGACAGGCGTCAATGAGCAGTTCTTC	CASSQAGTGVNEQFF
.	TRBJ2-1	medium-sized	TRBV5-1	TGCGCCAGCAGCTTGGACCGGGAGCAGTTCTTC	CASSLDREQFF
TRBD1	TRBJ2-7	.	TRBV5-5	TGTGCCAGCAGCTTGGGACACACGGGACAGGGATCCGAGCAGTACTTC	CASSLGHTGQGSEQYF
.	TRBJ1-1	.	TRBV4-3	TGCGCCAGCAGCCAAAACAGAGCCACTGAAGCTTTCTTT	CASSQNRATEAFF
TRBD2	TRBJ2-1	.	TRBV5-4	TGTGCCAGCAGCTTGATCGGGAGGAGGCATGAGCAGTTCTTC	CASSLIGRRHEQFF
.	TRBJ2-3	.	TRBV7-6	TGTGCCAGCAGCTTAGAGGGCAGGGCGGCCTCAGATACGCAGTATTTT	CASSLEGRAASDTQYF
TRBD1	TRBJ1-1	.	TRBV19	TGTGCCAGTAGTCCACTGACAGGGAGTAACACTGAAGCTTTCTTT	CASSPLTGSNTEAFF
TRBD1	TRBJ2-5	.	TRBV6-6	TGTGCCAGCTCCCGGGACAGTAATTTTTACGGGACCCAGTACTTC	CASSRDSNFYGTQYF
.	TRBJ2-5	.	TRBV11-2	TGTGCCAGCAGCCCAGGGTACCAAGAGACCCAGTACTTC	CASSPGYQETQYF
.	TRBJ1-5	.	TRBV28	TGTGCCAGCAGCCCGACAAGAGGGCCTCAGCCCCAGCATTTT	CASSPTRGPQPQHF
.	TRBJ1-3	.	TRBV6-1	TGTGCCAGCGGACACATCTCTGGAAACACCATATATTTT	CASGHISGNTIYF
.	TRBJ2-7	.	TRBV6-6	TGTGCCAGCAGTTTAACAGGGACCTACGAGCAGTACTTC	CASSLTGTYEQYF
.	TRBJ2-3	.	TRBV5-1	TGCGCCAGCAGCTTAGAAGCGGCTAGCACAGATACGCAGTATTTT	CASSLEAASTDTQYF
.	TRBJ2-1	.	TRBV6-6	TGTGCCAGCAGTTACGATCTAGCTAGCGCGCACAATGAGCAGTTCTTC	CASSYDLASAHNEQFF
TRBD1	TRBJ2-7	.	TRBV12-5	TGTGCTAGTGGTATTCTAGGACAGGACGAGCAGTACTTC	CASGILGQDEQYF
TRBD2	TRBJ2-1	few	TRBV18	TGTGCCAGCTCACCACCTAACGGGAGGGCCGGTAATGAGCAGTTCTTC	CASSPPNGRAGNEQFF
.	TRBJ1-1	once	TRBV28	TGTGCCAGCAGGCCACCGGGACAGAACACTGAAGCTTTCTTT	CASRPPGQNTEAFF
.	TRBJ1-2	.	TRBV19	TGTGCCAGTAGTATTGCGGATAACTATGGCTACACCTTC	CASSIADNYGYTF
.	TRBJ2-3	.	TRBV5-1	TGCGCCAGCAGCTTGTGGCTGGGCTCAGATACGCAGTATTTT	CASSLWLGSDTQYF